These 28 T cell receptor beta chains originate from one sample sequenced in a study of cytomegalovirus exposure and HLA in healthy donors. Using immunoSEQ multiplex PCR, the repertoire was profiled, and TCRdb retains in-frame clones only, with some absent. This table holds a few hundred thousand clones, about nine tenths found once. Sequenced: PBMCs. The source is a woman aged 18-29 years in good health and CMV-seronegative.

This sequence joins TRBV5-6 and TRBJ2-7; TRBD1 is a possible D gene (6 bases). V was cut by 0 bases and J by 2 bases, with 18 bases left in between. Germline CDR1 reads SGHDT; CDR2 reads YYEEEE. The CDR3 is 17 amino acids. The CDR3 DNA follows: TGTGCCAGCAGCTTGGCCTTTAGGGGGTTGTCGGCCTACGAGCAGTACTTC. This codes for CASSLAFRGLSAYEQYF.

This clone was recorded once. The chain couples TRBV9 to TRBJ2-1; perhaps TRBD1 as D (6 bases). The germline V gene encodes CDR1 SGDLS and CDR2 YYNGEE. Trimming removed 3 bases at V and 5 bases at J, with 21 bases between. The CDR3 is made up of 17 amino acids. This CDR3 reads CASSARQVPLPNNEQFF. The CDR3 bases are TGTGCCAGCAGCGCACGACAGGTCCCGCTTCCAAACAATGAGCAGTTCTTC.

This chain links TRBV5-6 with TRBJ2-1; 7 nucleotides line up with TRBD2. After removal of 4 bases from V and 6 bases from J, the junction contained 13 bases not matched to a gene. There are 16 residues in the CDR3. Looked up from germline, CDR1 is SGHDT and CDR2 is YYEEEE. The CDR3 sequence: CASSEVGLAEANEQFF. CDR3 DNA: TGTGCCAGCAGCGAAGTAGGGCTAGCGGAGGCCAATGAGCAGTTCTTC.

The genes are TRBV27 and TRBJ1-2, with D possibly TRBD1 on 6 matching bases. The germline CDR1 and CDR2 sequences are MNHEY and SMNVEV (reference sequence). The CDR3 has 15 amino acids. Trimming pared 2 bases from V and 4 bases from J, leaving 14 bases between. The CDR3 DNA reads TGTGCCAGCAGTTTAGAACAGGGCTCCTCCTATGGCTACACCTTC. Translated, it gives CASSLEQGSSYGYTF.

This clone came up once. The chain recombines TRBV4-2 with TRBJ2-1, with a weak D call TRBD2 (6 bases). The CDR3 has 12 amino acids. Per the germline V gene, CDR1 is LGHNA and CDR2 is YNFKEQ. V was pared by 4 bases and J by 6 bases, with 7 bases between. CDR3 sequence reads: CASSRGVNEQFF. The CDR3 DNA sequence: TGTGCCAGCAGCCGGGGGGTCAATGAGCAGTTCTTC.

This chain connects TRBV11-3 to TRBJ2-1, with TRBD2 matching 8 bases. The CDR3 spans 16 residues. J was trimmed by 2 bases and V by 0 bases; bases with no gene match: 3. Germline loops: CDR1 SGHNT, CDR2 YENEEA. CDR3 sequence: CASSLDRGGTYNEQFF. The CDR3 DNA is TGTGCCAGCAGCTTAGATCGGGGGGGAACCTACAATGAGCAGTTCTTC.

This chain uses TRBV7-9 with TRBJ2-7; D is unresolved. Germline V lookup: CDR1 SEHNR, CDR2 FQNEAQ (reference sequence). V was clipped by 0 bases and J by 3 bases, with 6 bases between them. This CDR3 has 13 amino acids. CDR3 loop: CASSLAQYYEQYF. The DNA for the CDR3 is TGTGCCAGCAGCTTAGCACAATACTACGAGCAGTACTTC.

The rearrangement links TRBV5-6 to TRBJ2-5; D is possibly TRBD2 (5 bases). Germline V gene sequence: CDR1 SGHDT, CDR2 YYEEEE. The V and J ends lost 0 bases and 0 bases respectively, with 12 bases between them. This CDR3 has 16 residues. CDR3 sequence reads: CASSLVRGRYQETQYF. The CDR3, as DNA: TGTGCCAGCAGCTTGGTGCGCGGGCGGTACCAAGAGACCCAGTACTTC. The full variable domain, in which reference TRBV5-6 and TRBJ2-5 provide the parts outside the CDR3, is DAGVTQSPTHLIKTRGQQVTLRCSPKSGHDTVSWYQQALGQGPQFIFQYYEEEERQRGNFPDRFSGHQFPNYSSELNVNALLLGDSALYLCASSLVRGRYQETQYFGPGTRLLVL.

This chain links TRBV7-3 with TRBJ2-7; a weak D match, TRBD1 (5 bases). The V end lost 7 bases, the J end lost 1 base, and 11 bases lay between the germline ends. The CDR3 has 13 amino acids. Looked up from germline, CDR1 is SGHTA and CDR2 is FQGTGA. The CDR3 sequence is CASKGAESYEQYF. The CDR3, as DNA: TGTGCCAGCAAAGGGGCGGAGTCCTACGAGCAGTACTTC.

The CDR3 DNA reads as TGTGCCAGCAGTTCAACAGGTCAGCTAAATCAGCCCCAGCATTTT. It encodes CASSSTGQLNQPQHF. The chain employs TRBV28 and TRBJ1-5, with D maybe TRBD1 (5 bases). Trimming stripped 4 bases from V and 4 bases from J, with 14 bases between. CDR1 and CDR2 from the germline V gene are MDHEN and SYDVKM. This CDR3 has 15 residues.

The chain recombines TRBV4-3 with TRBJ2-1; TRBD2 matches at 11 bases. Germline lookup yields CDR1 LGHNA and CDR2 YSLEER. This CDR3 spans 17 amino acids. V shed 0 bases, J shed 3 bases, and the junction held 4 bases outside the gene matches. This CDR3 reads CASSQDRLAGHYNEQFF. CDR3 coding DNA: TGCGCCAGCAGCCAAGACCGACTAGCGGGACACTACAATGAGCAGTTCTTC.

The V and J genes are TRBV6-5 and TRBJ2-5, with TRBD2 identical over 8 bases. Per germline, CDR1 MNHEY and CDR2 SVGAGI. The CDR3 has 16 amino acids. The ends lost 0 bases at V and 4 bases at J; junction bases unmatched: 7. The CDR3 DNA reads TGTGCCAGCAGTTACTCAGGCAGCGGGGGAATAGAGACCCAGTACTTC. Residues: CASSYSGSGGIETQYF.

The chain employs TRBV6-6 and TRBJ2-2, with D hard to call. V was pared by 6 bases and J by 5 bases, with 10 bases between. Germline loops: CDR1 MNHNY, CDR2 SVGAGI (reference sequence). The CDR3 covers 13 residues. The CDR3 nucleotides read TGTGCCAGCAGCCCTAGTTGGACCGGGGAGCTGTTTTTT. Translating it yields CASSPSWTGELFF.

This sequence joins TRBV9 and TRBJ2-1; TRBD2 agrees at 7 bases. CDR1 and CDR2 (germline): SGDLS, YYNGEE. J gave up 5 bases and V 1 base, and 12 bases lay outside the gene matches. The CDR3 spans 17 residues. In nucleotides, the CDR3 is TGTGCCAGCAGCGTAAGTCCCGCGGGAGATAGGAACAATGAGCAGTTCTTC. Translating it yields CASSVSPAGDRNNEQFF.

The DNA for the CDR3 is TGTGCCAGCAGTTTAGGGGGAGGGGTTGGGTTCACAGATACGCAGTATTTT. As protein: CASSLGGGVGFTDTQYF. This chain joins TRBV27 and TRBJ2-3; 7 nucleotides agree with TRBD2. From germline, CDR1 is MNHEY and CDR2 SMNVEV (reference sequence). V dropped 2 bases and J dropped 2; count of bases not matched to a gene: 10. This CDR3 region has 17 residues.

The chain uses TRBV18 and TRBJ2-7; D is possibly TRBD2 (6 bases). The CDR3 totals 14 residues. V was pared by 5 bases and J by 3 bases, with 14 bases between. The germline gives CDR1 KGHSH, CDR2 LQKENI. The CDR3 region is CASSSAGLRYEQYF. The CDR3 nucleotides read TGTGCCAGCTCATCTGCGGGACTTCGCTACGAGCAGTACTTC.

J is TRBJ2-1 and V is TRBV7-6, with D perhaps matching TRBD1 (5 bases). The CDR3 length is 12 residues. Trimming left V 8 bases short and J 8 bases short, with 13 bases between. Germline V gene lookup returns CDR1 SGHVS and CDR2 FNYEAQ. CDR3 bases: TGTGCCAGCTTCAGGGCCCCCTATGAGCAGTTCTTC. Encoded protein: CASFRAPYEQFF. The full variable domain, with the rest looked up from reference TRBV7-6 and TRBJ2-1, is GAGVSQSPRYKVTKRGQDVALRCDPISGHVSLYWYRQALGQGPEFLTYFNYEAQQDKSGLPNDRFSAERPEGSISTLTIQRTEQRDSAMYRCASFRAPYEQFFGPGTRLTVL.

The DNA for the CDR3 is TGTGCCAGCAGCTCCACCAGCGGGGCAAACACCGGGGAGCTGTTTTTT. Its translation is CASSSTSGANTGELFF. The chain uses TRBV7-3 and TRBJ2-2; TRBD2 agrees at 7 bases. There are 16 residues in the CDR3. Germline values: CDR1 SGHTA, CDR2 FQGTGA. Trimming cost V 4 bases and J 2 bases; bases outside gene matches: 7.

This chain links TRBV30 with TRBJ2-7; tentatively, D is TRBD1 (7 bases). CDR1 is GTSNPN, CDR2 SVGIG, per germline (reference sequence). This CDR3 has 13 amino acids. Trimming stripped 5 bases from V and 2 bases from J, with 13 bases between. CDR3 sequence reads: CAWGGDRAYEQYF. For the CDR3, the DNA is TGTGCCTGGGGAGGGGACAGAGCCTACGAGCAGTACTTC.

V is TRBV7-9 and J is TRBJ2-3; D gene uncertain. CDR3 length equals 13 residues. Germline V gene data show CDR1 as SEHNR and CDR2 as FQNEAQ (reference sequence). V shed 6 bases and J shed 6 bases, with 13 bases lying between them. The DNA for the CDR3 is TGTGCCAGCAGGCCAGACCCGGAGGATACGCAGTATTTT. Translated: CASRPDPEDTQYF.

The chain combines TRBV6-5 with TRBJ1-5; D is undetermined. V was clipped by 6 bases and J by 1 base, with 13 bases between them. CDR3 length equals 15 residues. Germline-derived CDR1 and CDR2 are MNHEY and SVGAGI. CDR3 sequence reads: CASRPEGWSNQPQHF. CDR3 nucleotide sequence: TGTGCCAGCAGACCAGAGGGCTGGAGCAATCAGCCCCAGCATTTT.

The CDR3 DNA follows: TGTGCCAGCAGTGGCAGTCCCGGGACAGGGGGCAATCAGCCCCAGCATTTT. Its protein product is CASSGSPGTGGNQPQHF. This chain joins TRBV6-4 and TRBJ1-5, with 10 bases lining up with TRBD1. V shed 4 bases and J 2 bases; nucleotides not matched to a gene: 8. Germline CDR1 is MRHNA and CDR2 is SNTAGT. There are 17 residues in the CDR3.

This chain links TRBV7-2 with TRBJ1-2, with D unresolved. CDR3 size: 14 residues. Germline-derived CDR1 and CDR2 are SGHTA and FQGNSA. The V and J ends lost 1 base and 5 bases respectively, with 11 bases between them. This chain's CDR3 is CASSLGGSAYGYTF. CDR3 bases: TGTGCCAGCAGCTTAGGAGGCAGTGCGTATGGCTACACCTTC.

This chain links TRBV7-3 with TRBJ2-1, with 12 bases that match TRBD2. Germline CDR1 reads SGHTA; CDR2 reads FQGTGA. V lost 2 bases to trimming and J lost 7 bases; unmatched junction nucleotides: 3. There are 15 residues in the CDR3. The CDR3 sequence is CASSLGLAGNNEQFF. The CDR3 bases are TGTGCCAGCAGCTTAGGACTAGCGGGAAATAATGAGCAGTTCTTC.

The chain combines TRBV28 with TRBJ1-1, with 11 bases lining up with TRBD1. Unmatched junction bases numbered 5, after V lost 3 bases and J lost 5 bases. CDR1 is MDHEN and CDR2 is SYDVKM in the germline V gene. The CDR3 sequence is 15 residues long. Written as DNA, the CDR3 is TGTGCCAGCAGTTTGTCCGGGACAGGGGGGACTGAAGCTTTCTTT. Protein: CASSLSGTGGTEAFF.

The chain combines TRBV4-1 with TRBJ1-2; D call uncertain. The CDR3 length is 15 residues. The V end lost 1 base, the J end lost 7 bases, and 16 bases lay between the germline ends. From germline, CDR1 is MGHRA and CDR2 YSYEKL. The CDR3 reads CASSQVPAVRSGYTF. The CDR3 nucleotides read TGCGCCAGCAGCCAAGTTCCCGCAGTCAGGTCTGGCTACACCTTC.

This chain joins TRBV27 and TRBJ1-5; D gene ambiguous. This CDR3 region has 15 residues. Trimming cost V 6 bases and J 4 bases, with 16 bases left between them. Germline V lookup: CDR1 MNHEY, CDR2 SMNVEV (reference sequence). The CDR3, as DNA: TGTGCCAGCAGGATAGGGAACGGGGTGAATCAGCCCCAGCATTTT. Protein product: CASRIGNGVNQPQHF.

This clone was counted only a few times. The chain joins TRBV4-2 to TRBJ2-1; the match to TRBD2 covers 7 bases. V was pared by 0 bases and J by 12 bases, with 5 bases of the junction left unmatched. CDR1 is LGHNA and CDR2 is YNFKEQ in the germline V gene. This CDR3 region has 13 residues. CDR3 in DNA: TGTGCCAGCAGCCAAGATGTGGAGCGGGGGCAGTTCTTC. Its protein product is CASSQDVERGQFF.